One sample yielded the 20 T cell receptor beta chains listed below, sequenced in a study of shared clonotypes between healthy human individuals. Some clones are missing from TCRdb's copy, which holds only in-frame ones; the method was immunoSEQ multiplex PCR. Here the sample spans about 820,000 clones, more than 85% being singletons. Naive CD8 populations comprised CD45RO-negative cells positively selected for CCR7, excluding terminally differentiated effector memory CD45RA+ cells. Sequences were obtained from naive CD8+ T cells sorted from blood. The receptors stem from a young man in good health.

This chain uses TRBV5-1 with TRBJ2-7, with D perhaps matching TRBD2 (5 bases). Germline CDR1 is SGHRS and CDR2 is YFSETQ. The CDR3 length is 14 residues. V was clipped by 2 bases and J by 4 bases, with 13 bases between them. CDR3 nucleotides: TGCGCCAGCAGCTTTAAAGGAGGAGGATACGAGCAGTACTTC. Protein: CASSFKGGGYEQYF.

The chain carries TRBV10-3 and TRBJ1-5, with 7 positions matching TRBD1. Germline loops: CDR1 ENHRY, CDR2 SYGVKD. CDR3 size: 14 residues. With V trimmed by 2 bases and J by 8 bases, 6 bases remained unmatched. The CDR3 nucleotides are TGTGCCATCAGTGAGGACAGGGTTTCGGAGCCCCAGCATTTT. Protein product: CAISEDRVSEPQHF.

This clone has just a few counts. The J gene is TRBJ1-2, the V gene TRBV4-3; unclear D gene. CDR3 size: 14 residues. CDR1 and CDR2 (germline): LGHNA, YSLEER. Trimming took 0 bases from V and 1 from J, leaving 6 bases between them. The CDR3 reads CASSQDENNYGYTF. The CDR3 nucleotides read TGCGCCAGCAGCCAAGATGAGAATAACTATGGCTACACCTTC.

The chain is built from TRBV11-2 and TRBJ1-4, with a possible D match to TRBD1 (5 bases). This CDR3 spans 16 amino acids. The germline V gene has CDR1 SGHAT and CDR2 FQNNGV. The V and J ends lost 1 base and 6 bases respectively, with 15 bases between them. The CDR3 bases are TGTGCCAGCAGCTTAGGAGCTGGGGGGTTGGATGAAAAACTGTTTTTT. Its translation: CASSLGAGGLDEKLFF.

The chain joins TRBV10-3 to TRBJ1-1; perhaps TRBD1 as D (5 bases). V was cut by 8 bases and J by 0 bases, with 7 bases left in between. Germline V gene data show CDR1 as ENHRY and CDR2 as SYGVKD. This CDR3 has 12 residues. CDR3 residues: CAIGGVNTEAFF. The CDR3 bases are TGTGCCATCGGAGGGGTGAACACTGAAGCTTTCTTT.

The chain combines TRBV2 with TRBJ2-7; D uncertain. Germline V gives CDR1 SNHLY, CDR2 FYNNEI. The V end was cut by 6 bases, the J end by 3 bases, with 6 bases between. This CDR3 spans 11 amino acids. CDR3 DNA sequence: TGTGCCAGCAGAGATTTCTACGAGCAGTACTTC. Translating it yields CASRDFYEQYF.

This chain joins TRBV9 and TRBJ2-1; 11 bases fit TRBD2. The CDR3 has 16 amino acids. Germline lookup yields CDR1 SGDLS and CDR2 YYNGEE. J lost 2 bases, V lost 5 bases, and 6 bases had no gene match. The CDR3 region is CASSVVAGGPYNEQFF. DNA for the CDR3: TGTGCCAGCAGTGTTGTAGCGGGAGGGCCCTACAATGAGCAGTTCTTC.

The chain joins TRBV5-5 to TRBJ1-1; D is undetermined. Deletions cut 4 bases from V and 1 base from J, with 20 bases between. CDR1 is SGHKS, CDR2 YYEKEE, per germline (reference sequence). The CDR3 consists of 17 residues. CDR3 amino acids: CASSRKPGPSPNTEAFF. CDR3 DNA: TGTGCCAGCAGCCGTAAACCCGGTCCCTCCCCGAACACTGAAGCTTTCTTT.

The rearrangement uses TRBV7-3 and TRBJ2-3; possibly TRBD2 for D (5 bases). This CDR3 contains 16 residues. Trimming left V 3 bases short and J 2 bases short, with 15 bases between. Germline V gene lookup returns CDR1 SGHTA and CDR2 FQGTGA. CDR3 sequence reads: CASSLGLRENTDTQYF. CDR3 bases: TGTGCCAGCAGCTTGGGGTTAAGGGAGAACACAGATACGCAGTATTTT.

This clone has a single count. This CDR3 is CASSEITVTPYGYTF. CDR3 DNA: TGTGCCAGCAGTGAAATAACGGTAACCCCCTATGGCTACACCTTC. The chain recombines TRBV6-1 with TRBJ1-2, with D hard to call. Trimming removed 2 bases from V and 4 bases from J, with 14 bases in between. Germline V CDR1 and CDR2: MNHNS, SASEGT. The CDR3 covers 15 residues.

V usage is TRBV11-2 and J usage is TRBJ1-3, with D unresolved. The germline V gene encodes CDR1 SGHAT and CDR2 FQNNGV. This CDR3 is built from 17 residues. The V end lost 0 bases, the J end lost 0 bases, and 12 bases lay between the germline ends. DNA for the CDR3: TGTGCCAGCAGCTTAGATTGGGCCAGGATCTCTGGAAACACCATATATTTT. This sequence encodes CASSLDWARISGNTIYF.

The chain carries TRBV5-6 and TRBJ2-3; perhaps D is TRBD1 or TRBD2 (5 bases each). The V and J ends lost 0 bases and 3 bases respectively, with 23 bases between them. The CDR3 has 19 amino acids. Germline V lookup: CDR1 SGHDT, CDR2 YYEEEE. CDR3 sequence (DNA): TGTGCCAGCAGCTTGGTCCACAAAACCGGGACCGACGCTACAGATACGCAGTATTTT. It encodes CASSLVHKTGTDATDTQYF.

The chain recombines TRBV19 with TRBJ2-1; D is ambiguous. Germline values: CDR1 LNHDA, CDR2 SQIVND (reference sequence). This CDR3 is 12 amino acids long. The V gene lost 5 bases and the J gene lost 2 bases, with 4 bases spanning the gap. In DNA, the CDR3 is TGTGCCAGTAGTCCGACCTACAATGAGCAGTTCTTC. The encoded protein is CASSPTYNEQFF.

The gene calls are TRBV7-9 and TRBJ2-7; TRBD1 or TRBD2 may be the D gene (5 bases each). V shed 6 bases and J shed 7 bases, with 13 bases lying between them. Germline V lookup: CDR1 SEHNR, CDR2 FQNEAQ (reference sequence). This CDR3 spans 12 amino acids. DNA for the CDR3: TGTGCCAGCAGACGAGGGGCCGGTGAGCAGTACTTC. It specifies CASRRGAGEQYF.

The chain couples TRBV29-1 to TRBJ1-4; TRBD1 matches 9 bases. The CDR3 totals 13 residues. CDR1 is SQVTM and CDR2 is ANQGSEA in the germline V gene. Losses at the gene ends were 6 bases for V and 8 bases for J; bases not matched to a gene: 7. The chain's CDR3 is CSVTGGVGEKLFF. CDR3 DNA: TGCAGCGTCACAGGGGGCGTAGGCGAAAAACTGTTTTTT.

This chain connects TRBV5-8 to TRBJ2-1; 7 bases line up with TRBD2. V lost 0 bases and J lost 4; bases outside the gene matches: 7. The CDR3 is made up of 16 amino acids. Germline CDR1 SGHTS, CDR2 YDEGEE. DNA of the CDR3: TGTGCCAGCAGCTTGGGTTCAGCGGGAAGGTACAATGAGCAGTTCTTC. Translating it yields CASSLGSAGRYNEQFF.

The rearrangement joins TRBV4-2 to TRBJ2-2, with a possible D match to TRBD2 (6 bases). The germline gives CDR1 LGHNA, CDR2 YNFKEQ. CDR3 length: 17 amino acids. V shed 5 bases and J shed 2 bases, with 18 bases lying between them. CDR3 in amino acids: CASSSPRRESNTGELFF. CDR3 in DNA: TGTGCCAGCAGCTCCCCCCGTCGGGAGTCTAACACCGGGGAGCTGTTTTTT.

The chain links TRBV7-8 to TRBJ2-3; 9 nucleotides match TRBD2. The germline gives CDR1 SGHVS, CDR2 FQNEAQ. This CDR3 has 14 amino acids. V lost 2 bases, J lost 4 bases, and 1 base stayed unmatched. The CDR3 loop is CASSLLAGSDTQYF. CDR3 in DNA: TGTGCCAGCAGCTTACTAGCGGGATCAGATACGCAGTATTTT.

The CDR3 nucleotides read TGTGCCAGCAGTCTCCGGGTGGGGCGGAGCTCCTACAATGAGCAGTTCTTC. Its translation: CASSLRVGRSSYNEQFF. The chain recombines TRBV27 with TRBJ2-1; D is perhaps TRBD1 (5 bases). The CDR3 has 17 amino acids. With 5 bases removed from V and 0 bases from J, the gap between germline ends came to 17 bases. The germline V gene has CDR1 MNHEY and CDR2 SMNVEV (reference sequence).

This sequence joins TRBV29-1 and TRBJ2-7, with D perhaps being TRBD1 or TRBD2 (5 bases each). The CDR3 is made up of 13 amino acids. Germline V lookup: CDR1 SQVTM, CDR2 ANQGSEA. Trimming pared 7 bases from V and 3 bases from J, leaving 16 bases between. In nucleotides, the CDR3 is TGCAGCGCCGGGACCGGGGTTTTCTACGAGCAGTACTTC. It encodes CSAGTGVFYEQYF.